This T cell receptor (beta chain) was sequenced in a study of regulatory T cells in long-lasting Graves disease. About the research overall: Graves' patients with a new diagnosis had received antithyroid drugs under 3 months. Study findings and constraints: Among samples with persistent disease, TRBV28, TRBJ1-2 and TRBJ2-5 were favored. Persistent Graves' patients showed less TCR diversity than newly diagnosed patients showed. Investigators studied peripheral blood only, not thyroid tissue.

Note on this clonotype: Its cognate antigen is unknown.

Documented time point: newly diagnosed GD, antithyroid drugs for less than 3 months. Extracted RNA from PBMCs served as the source of the TCR library. CDR1 is SEHNR, CDR2 FQNEAQ, per germline (reference sequence). V lost 2 bases to trimming and J lost 5 bases; unmatched junction nucleotides: 8. CDR3 length: 15 residues. Construction of the TCR beta libraries employed iRepertoire HTBI primers in conjunction with Arm-PCR of CDR3 regions. TCRdb independently ran MiXCR on the multiplex PCR reads; one entry per CDR3 protein. In the table there are under 300,000 distinct CDR3 sequences, 15% to 20% of which are singletons.

This TCR derives from a female donor with Graves disease. V gene TRBV7-9 combines with J gene TRBJ1-2; TRBD1 matches at 7 bases. Source: peripheral blood mononuclear cells (PBMCs), taken at new diagnosis, from a patient treated with antithyroid drugs. For the CDR3, the DNA is TGTGCCAGCAGCTTAATCGGCGGGACAGATTATGGCTACACCTTC. It translates to CASSLIGGTDYGYTF.